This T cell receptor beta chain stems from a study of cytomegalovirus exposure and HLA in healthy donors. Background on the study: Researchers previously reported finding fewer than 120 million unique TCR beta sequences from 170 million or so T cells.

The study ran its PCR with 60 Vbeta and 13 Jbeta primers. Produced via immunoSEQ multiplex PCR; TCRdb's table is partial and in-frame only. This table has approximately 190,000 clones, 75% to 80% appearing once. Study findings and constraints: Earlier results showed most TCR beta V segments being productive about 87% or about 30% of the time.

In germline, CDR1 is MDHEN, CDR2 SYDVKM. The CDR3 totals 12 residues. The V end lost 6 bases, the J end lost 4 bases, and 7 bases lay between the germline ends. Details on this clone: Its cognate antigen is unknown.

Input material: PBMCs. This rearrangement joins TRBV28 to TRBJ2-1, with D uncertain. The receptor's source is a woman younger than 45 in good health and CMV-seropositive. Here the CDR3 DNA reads TGTGCCAGCAGCCCGAGATACAATGAGCAGTTCTTC. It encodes CASSPRYNEQFF.